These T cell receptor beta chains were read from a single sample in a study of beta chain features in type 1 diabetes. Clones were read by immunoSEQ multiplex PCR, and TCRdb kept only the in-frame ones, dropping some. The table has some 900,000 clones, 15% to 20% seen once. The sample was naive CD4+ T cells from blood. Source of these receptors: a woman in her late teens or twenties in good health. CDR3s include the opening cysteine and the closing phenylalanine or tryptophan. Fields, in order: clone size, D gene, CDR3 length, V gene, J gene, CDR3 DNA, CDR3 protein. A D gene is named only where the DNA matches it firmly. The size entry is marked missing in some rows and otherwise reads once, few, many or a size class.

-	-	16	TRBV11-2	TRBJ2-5	TGTGCCAGCAGCTTGTTTGCAGGGGGGATCCAAGAGACCCAGTACTTC	CASSLFAGGIQETQYF
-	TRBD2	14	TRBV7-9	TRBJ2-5	TGTGCCAGCAGCTTAGCGACTAGCTCAGAGACCCAGTACTTC	CASSLATSSETQYF
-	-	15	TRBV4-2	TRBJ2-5	TGTGCCAGCAGCCAATTTCCAGGGGAGCAAGAGACCCAGTACTTC	CASSQFPGEQETQYF
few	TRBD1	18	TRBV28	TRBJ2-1	TGTGCCAGCAGTTTGAGTCCTCTGAGGACAGGGGGCTCCGGTGAGCAGTTCTTC	CASSLSPLRTGGSGEQFF
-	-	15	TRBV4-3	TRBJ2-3	TGCGCCAGCAGCCAAGAGGGTCCGGAAAGAGATACGCAGTATTTT	CASSQEGPERDTQYF
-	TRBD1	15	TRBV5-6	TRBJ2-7	TGTGCCAGCAGCCCGGCCGGGACAGTCTCCTACGAGCAGTACTTC	CASSPAGTVSYEQYF
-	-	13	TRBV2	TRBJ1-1	TGTGCCAGCAGTGCATCGAGGGACACTGAAGCTTTCTTT	CASSASRDTEAFF
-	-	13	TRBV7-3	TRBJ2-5	TGTGCCGGCAGCTTAACGACTGGTGGTACCCAGTACTTC	CAGSLTTGGTQYF
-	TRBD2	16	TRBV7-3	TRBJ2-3	TGTGCCAGCAGCTACGGGACTAGCGGGCCCACAGATACGCAGTATTTT	CASSYGTSGPTDTQYF
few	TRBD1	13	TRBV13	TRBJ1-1	TGTGCCAGCAGCCCACAGGGGCACACTGAAGCTTTCTTT	CASSPQGHTEAFF
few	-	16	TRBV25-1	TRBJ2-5	TGTGCCAGCAGCACCTGGGGGCTTAGCCTACGAGAGACCCAGTACTTC	CASSTWGLSLRETQYF
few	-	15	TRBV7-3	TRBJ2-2	TGTGCCAGCAGCCAAACCCGGGCTACCACCGGGGAGCTGTTTTTT	CASSQTRATTGELFF
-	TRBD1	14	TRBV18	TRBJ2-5	TGTGCCAGCTCTCCCTGGACAGGGGTAGAGACCCAGTACTTC	CASSPWTGVETQYF
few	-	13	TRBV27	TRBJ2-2	TGTGCCAGCAGTTTCGACCTGGCCGGGGAGCTGTTTTTT	CASSFDLAGELFF
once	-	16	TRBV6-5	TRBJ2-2	TGTGCCAGCAGTTACTCAGGAGGGGCTAACACCGGGGAGCTGTTTTTT	CASSYSGGANTGELFF
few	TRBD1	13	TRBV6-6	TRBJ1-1	TGTGCCAGCAGGGACGACAGGGACACTGAAGCTTTCTTT	CASRDDRDTEAFF
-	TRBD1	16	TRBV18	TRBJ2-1	TGTGCCAGCTCAAACAAGGGACAGAGCTCCTACAATGAGCAGTTCTTC	CASSNKGQSSYNEQFF
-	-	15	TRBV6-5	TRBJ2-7	TGTGCCAGCAGGACCGACAGGCTGAGCCCCTACGAGCAGTACTTC	CASRTDRLSPYEQYF
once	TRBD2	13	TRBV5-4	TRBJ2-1	TGTGCCAGCAGCCCTCTAGCGGGAGGGCAACAGTTCTTC	CASSPLAGGQQFF
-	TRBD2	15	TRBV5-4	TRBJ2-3	TGTGCCAGCAGCGTGGGGACTAGCGGGGGAGATACGCAGTATTTT	CASSVGTSGGDTQYF
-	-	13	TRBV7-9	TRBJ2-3	TGTGCCAGCAGCGCCTGGGACACAGATACGCAGTATTTT	CASSAWDTDTQYF
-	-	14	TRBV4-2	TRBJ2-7	TGTGCCAGCAGCCAGCGGACCACGCGCTACGAGCAGTACTTC	CASSQRTTRYEQYF
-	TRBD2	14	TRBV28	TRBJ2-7	TGTGCCAGCAGTTTACCCAGCGGGAGGGCCGAGCAGTACTTC	CASSLPSGRAEQYF
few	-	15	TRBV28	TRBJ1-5	TGTGCCAGCAGTTTAAGCGGGGGGAGCAATCAGCCCCAGCATTTT	CASSLSGGSNQPQHF
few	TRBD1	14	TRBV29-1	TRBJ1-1	TGCAGCGCCGCCCAAGGGACAGCAAGCACTGAAGCTTTCTTT	CSAAQGTASTEAFF
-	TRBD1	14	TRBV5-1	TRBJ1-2	TGCGCCAGCAGCGAACGACAGGGGAACTATGGCTACACCTTC	CASSERQGNYGYTF